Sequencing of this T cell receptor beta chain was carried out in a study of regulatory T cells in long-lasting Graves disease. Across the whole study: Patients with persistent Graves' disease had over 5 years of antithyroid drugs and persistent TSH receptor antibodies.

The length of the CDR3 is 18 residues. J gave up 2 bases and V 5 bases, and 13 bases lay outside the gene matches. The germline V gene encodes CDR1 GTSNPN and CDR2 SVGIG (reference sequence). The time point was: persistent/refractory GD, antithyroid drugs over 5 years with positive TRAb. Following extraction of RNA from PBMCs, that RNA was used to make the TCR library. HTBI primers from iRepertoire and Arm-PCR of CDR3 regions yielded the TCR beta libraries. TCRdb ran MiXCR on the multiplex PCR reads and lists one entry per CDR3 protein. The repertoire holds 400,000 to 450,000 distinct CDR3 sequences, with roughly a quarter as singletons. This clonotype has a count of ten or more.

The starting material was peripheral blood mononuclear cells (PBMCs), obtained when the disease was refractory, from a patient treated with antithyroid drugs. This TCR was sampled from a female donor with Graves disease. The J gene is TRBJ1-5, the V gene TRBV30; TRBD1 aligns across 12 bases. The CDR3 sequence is CAWRNSGTGGAGNQPQHF. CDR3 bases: TGTGCCTGGCGGAATTCCGGGACAGGGGGCGCCGGCAATCAGCCCCAGCATTTT.